A single sample gave rise to the 15 T cell receptor beta chains below, sequenced in a study of blood T cell repertoires in COVID-19. Generated by immunoSEQ multiplex PCR, the TCRdb table keeps only in-frame clones and is missing some. The sample yields 150,000 to 250,000 clones, about 85% seen once. The sequenced sample was peripheral blood. These receptors were collected from a woman in her thirties or forties with COVID-19, enrolled during active disease.

The chain combines TRBV30 with TRBJ1-4; possibly TRBD1 for D (5 bases). Germline loops: CDR1 GTSNPN, CDR2 SVGIG (reference sequence). The V end lost 6 bases, the J end lost 4 bases, and 15 bases lay between the germline ends. The CDR3 contains 14 residues. The CDR3 sequence is CACPPGSNNEKLFF. CDR3 sequence (DNA): TGTGCCTGCCCACCAGGGTCGAATAATGAAAAACTGTTTTTT.

This clone has only one observation. The rearrangement joins TRBV11-3 to TRBJ2-1; D is unresolved. The germline gives CDR1 SGHNT, CDR2 YENEEA. The CDR3 extends over 13 amino acids. The V gene lost 3 bases and the J gene lost 3 bases, with 6 bases spanning the gap. In DNA, the CDR3 is TGTGCCAGCAGCTTGAACAACTACAATGAGCAGTTCTTC. Amino acids: CASSLNNYNEQFF.

The gene calls are TRBV5-1 and TRBJ1-6, with TRBD1 as a possible D gene (5 bases). Germline V gives CDR1 SGHRS, CDR2 YFSETQ. The CDR3 totals 15 residues. Trimming shortened V by 0 bases and J by 8 bases, and 12 bases separated the two germline ends. The CDR3 region has the DNA TGCGCCAGCAGCTTGGTTGAGACAGTATATTCACCCCTCCACTTT. Amino acids: CASSLVETVYSPLHF.

This clone was seen more than once but under ten times. J is TRBJ2-3 and V is TRBV10-1, with D maybe TRBD2 (5 bases). V was pared by 3 bases and J by 1 base, with 11 bases between. In germline, CDR1 is WNHNN, CDR2 SYGVQD (reference sequence). This CDR3 is 15 amino acids long. This CDR3 is CASSEWRSGTDTQYF. For the CDR3, the DNA is TGCGCCAGCAGTGAATGGAGGTCGGGCACAGATACGCAGTATTTT.

The chain is built from TRBV3-1 (or the pseudogene TRBV3-2) and TRBJ1-1, with unresolved D. Trimming removed 3 bases at V and 1 base at J, with 6 bases between. Germline assignment: CDR1 LGHDT and CDR2 YNNKEL (reference sequence). The CDR3 is 13 amino acids. CDR3 coding DNA: TGTGCCAGCAGCCAGACACCGAACACTGAAGCTTTCTTT. It translates to CASSQTPNTEAFF.

The chain joins TRBV7-3 to TRBJ2-7; 9 bases are a match to TRBD1. CDR3 size: 14 residues. Trimming at V came to 4 bases and at J to 1 base, leaving 2 bases not matched to a gene. CDR1 is SGHTA, CDR2 FQGTGA, per germline. In DNA form, the CDR3 reads TGTGCCAGCAGCTCCGGGACAGGGTCCTACGAGCAGTACTTC. It yields the protein CASSSGTGSYEQYF.

The rearrangement joins TRBV27 to TRBJ1-1; D possibly corresponds to TRBD1 (5 bases). Per the germline V gene, CDR1 is MNHEY and CDR2 is SMNVEV (reference sequence). The V and J ends lost 5 bases and 5 bases respectively, with 18 bases between them. The CDR3 is 15 amino acids. This CDR3 reads CASSVLREVPTEAFF. The CDR3 region has the DNA TGTGCCAGCAGTGTGCTCAGGGAGGTCCCTACTGAAGCTTTCTTT.

The chain links TRBV5-4 to TRBJ2-1; 9 nucleotides match TRBD2. This CDR3 spans 14 amino acids. Germline-derived CDR1 and CDR2 are SGHNT and YYREEE (reference sequence). V dropped 2 bases and J dropped 10; count of bases not matched to a gene: 7. CDR3 sequence reads: CASSFWPSGKEQFF. CDR3 nucleotides: TGTGCCAGCAGCTTCTGGCCTAGCGGGAAGGAGCAGTTCTTC. The whole variable domain, remainder taken from reference TRBV5-4 and TRBJ2-1, is ETGVTQSPTHLIKTRGQQVTLRCSSQSGHNTVSWYQQALGQGPQFIFQYYREEENGRGNFPPRFSGLQFPNYSSELNVNALELDDSALYLCASSFWPSGKEQFFGPGTRLTVL.

The genes are TRBV20-1 and TRBJ1-1; D is ambiguous. The V end lost 5 bases, the J end lost 1 base, and 5 bases lay between the germline ends. There are 11 residues in the CDR3. Germline V gene sequence: CDR1 DFQATT, CDR2 SNEGSKA (reference sequence). The CDR3 sequence: CSAQANTEAFF. The CDR3 region has the DNA TGCAGTGCTCAAGCGAACACTGAAGCTTTCTTT.

V is TRBV19 and J is TRBJ1-6, with TRBD1 matching over 7 bases. Germline V gene lookup returns CDR1 LNHDA and CDR2 SQIVND (reference sequence). The junction had 5 bases not matched to a gene; V was cut back by 3 bases and J by 0 bases. This CDR3 spans 17 amino acids. CDR3 in DNA: TGTGCCAGTAGTATGGTGACAGGGAGCTCCTATAATTCACCCCTCCACTTT. Encoded protein: CASSMVTGSSYNSPLHF. The full variable domain, in which reference TRBV19 and TRBJ1-6 provide the parts outside the CDR3, is DGGITQSPKYLFRKEGQNVTLSCEQNLNHDAMYWYRQDPGQGLRLIYYSQIVNDFQKGDIAEGYSVSREKKESFPLTVTSAQKNPTAFYLCASSMVTGSSYNSPLHFGNGTRLTVT.

The V call is TRBV28, the J call TRBJ1-5, with D possibly matching TRBD1 (5 bases). CDR3 size: 13 residues. Trimming took 7 bases from V and 3 from J, leaving 10 bases between them. Per the germline V gene, CDR1 is MDHEN and CDR2 is SYDVKM. This chain's CDR3 is CASKGLYNQPQHF. Written as DNA, the CDR3 is TGTGCCAGCAAGGGACTTTACAATCAGCCCCAGCATTTT.

J is TRBJ2-3 and V is TRBV29-1; maybe TRBD2 (5 bases). The germline V gene has CDR1 SQVTM and CDR2 ANQGSEA. The length of the CDR3 is 12 residues. V gave up 6 bases and J gave up 8 bases, with 15 bases separating them. The chain's CDR3 is CSVSDAAGTQYF. The DNA for the CDR3 is TGCAGCGTAAGCGACGCCGCGGGTACGCAGTATTTT.

The chain carries TRBV14 and TRBJ2-5, with 10 bases lining up with TRBD1. V dropped 5 bases and J dropped 8; count of bases not matched to a gene: 5. This CDR3 spans 13 amino acids. Per germline, CDR1 SGHDN and CDR2 FVKESK. The CDR3: CASSFGQGGTQYF. Written as DNA, the CDR3 is TGTGCCAGCAGCTTCGGACAGGGGGGAACCCAGTACTTC.

V is TRBV27 and J is TRBJ2-3, with D possibly TRBD2 on 6 matching bases. This CDR3 has 17 amino acids. V gave up 0 bases and J gave up 2 bases, with 15 bases separating them. CDR1 and CDR2 from the germline V gene are MNHEY and SMNVEV (reference sequence). CDR3 loop: CASSLSRATSPTDTQYF. CDR3 DNA: TGTGCCAGCAGTTTATCGAGAGCTACTAGCCCCACAGATACGCAGTATTTT.

The chain joins TRBV6-1 to TRBJ1-5; 8 nucleotides agree with TRBD1. The germline CDR1 and CDR2 sequences are MNHNS and SASEGT. The CDR3 covers 13 residues. Trimming cost V 3 bases and J 9 bases; bases outside gene matches: 4. The CDR3 region is CASSETGVLPQHF. The DNA of the CDR3 is TGTGCCAGCAGTGAGACAGGGGTTCTGCCCCAGCATTTT.